The rows below give T cell receptor beta chains drawn from one sample of a study of tumor-infiltrating lymphocytes in primary liver carcinoma. Using its own MiXCR run on the multiplex PCR reads, TCRdb lists one record per CDR3 protein. The data show under 200,000 distinct CDR3 sequences, less than 75% seen once. The sequencing input was peripheral blood. The receptors here all came from a woman between 55 and 75 years old with primary liver carcinoma and hepatitis B virus infection. Each CDR3 is given with its conserved first and last residue. The D gene is left open where the match is weak. Some rows have no size entry. The others give once, few or many, or a class for an expanded clone.

v_call	clone_size	j_call	d_call	cdr3_aa	cdr3_nt
TRBV7-3	NA	TRBJ2-3	TRBD2	CASSPLPTTSGIRSRTDTQYF	TGTGCCAGCAGCCCACTTCCAACGACTAGCGGGATTAGGTCCCGGACGGATACGCAGTATTTT
TRBV2	NA	TRBJ1-1	NA	CASSESRAGNTEAFF	TGTGCCAGCAGTGAATCGAGGGCGGGAAACACTGAAGCTTTCTTT
TRBV7-9	NA	TRBJ1-1	TRBD1	CASSLRDSDTEAFF	TGTGCCAGCAGCTTACGGGACAGCGACACTGAAGCTTTCTTT
TRBV12-3/TRBV12-4	NA	TRBJ2-1	NA	CPSSFRGERFDIEQFF	TGTCCCAGCAGTTTCAGGGGGGAGAGATTCGACATTGAGCAGTTCTTC
TRBV12-3/TRBV12-4	NA	TRBJ1-2	TRBD1	CVSSLRDRNYGYTF	TGTGTCAGCAGTTTACGGGACAGGAACTATGGCTACACCTTC
TRBV11-2	NA	TRBJ1-1	TRBD1	CASSLSQGATEVFF	TGTGCCAGCAGCTTATCACAGGGGGCCACTGAAGTTTTCTTT
TRBV29-1	NA	TRBJ2-3	TRBD2	CSIETREAHTDTQYF	TGCAGCATTGAAACGCGGGAGGCCCACACAGATACGCAGTATTTT
TRBV6-2/TRBV6-3	many	TRBJ2-2	TRBD2	CASRWGLGATGELFF	TGTGCCAGCAGATGGGGACTAGGGGCCACCGGGGAGCTGTTTTTT
TRBV4-2	few	TRBJ2-4	NA	CASSQESPRGRVGPGNIQYF	TGTGCCAGCAGCCAAGAGTCCCCTAGAGGGAGAGTAGGACCAGGAAACATTCAGTACTTC
TRBV11-2	medium-sized	TRBJ2-3	TRBD1	CASSLNRGSTDTQYF	TGTGCCAGCAGCTTAAACAGGGGGAGCACAGATACGCAGTATTTT
TRBV29-1	once	TRBJ1-2	TRBD1	CNVVETGTNYSYTF	TGCAACGTTGTAGAGACAGGGACCAACTATAGCTACACCTTC
TRBV4-1	many	TRBJ1-4	NA	CASRDFREIGKLFF	TGCGCCAGCCGGGACTTCAGGGAGATTGGAAAACTGTTTTTT
TRBV5-6	once	TRBJ2-7	NA	CASSLAGPRYEQYF	TGTGCCAGCAGCCTGGCGGGGCCGCGGTACGAGCAGTACTTC
TRBV6-1	once	TRBJ2-1	TRBD2	CASSEGTSGSNEQFF	TGTGCCAGCAGTGAAGGGACTAGCGGGAGCAATGAGCAGTTCTTC